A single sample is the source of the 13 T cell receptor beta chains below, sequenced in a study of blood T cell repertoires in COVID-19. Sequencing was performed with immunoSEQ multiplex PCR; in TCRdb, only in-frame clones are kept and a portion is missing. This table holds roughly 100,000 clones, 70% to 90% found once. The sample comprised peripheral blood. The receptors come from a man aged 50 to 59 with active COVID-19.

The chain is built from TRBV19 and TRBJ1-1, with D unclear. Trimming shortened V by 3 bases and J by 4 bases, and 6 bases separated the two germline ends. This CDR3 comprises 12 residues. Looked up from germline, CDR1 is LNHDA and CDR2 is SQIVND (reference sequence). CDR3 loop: CASSMRLTEAFF. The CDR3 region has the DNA TGTGCCAGTAGTATGAGGCTCACTGAAGCTTTCTTT.

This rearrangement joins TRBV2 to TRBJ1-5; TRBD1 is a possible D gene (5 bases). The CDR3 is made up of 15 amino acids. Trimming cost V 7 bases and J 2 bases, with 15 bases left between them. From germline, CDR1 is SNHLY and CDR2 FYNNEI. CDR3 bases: TGTGCCAGCACTTACAGGCCGTGGGGCAATCAGCCCCAGCATTTT. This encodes CASTYRPWGNQPQHF.

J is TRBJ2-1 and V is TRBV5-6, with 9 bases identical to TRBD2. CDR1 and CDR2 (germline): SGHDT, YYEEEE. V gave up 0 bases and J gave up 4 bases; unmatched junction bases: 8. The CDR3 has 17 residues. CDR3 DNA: TGTGCCAGCAGCTTGGTGTCCCCGGGACTAGCTTACAATGAGCAGTTCTTC. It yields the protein CASSLVSPGLAYNEQFF.

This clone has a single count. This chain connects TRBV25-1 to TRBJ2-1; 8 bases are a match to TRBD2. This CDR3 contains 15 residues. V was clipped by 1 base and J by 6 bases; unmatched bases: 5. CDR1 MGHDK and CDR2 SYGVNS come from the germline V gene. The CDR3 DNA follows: TGTGCCAGCAGTGAATCTGTCCGGGGGGGCAATGAGCAGTTCTTC. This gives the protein CASSESVRGGNEQFF.

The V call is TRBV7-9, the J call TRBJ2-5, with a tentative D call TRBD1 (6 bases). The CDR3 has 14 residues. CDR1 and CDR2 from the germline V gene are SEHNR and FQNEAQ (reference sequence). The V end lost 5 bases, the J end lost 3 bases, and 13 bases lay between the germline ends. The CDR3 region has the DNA TGTGCCAGCAGCAACATCGGGGACAAAGAGACCCAGTACTTC. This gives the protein CASSNIGDKETQYF.

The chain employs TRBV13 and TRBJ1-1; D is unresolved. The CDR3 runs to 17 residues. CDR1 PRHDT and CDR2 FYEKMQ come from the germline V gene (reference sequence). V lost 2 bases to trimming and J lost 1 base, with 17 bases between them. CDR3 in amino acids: CASSLRLTNGGNTEAFF. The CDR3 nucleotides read TGTGCCAGCAGCTTAAGACTCACTAACGGTGGGAACACTGAAGCTTTCTTT.

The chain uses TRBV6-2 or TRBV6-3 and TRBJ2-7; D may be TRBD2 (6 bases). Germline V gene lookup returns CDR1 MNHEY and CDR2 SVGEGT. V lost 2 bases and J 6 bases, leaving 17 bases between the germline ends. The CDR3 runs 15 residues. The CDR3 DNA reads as TGTGCCAGCAGTTACCCGCGGGGTGACTTTTCCGAGCAGTACTTC. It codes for CASSYPRGDFSEQYF.

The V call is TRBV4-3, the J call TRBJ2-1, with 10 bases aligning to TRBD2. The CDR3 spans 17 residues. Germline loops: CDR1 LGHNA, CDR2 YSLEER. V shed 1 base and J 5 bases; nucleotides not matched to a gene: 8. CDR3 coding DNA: TGCGCCAGCAGCCAAGCTCGAAGCGGGGGGGGCCACAATGAGCAGTTCTTC. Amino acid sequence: CASSQARSGGGHNEQFF.

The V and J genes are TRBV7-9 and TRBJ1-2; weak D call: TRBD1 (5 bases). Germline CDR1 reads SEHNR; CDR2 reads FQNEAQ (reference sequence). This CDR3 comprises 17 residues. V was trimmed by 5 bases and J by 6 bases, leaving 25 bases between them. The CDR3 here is CASSPLRGEVTEDGYTF. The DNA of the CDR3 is TGTGCCAGCAGCCCCTTGCGGGGGGAGGTAACGGAGGATGGCTACACCTTC.

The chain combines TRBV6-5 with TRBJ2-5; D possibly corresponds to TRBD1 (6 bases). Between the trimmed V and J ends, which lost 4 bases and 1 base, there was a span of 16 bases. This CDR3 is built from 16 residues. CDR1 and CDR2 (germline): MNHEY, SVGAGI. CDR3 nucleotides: TGTGCCAGCAGTTTGGATCTTCAGGGGCGCCAAGAGACCCAGTACTTC. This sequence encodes CASSLDLQGRQETQYF.

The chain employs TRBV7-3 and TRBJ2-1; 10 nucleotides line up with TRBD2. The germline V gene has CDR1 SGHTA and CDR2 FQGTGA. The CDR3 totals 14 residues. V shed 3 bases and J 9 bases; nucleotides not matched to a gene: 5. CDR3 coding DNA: TGTGCCAGCAGCTTTAGCGGGGGGTCGCTTGAGCAGTTCTTC. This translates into CASSFSGGSLEQFF.

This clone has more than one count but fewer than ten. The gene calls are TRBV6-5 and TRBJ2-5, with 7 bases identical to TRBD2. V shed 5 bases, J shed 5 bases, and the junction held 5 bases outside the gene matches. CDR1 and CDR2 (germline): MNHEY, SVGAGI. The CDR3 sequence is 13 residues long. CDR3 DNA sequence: TGTGCCAGCAGTCCCAGCGGGGCGGAGACCCAGTACTTC. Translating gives CASSPSGAETQYF.

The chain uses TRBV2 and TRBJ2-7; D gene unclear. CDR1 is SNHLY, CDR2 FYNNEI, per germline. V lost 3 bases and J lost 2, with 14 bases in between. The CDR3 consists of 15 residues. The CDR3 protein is CASSDFPLDPYEQYF. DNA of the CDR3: TGTGCCAGCAGTGATTTTCCCCTAGACCCCTACGAGCAGTACTTC.